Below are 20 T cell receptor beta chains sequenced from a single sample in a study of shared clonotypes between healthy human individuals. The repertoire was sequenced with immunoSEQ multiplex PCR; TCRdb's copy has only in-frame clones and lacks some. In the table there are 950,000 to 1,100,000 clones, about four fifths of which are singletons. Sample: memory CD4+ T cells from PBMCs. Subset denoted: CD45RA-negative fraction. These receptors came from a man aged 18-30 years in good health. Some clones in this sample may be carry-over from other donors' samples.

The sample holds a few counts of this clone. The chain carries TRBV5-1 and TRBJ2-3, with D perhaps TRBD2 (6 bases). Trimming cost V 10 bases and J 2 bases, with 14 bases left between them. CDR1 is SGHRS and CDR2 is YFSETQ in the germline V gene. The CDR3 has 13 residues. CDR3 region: CAVRRGATDTQYF. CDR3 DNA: TGCGCCGTCCGGCGGGGTGCCACAGATACGCAGTATTTT.

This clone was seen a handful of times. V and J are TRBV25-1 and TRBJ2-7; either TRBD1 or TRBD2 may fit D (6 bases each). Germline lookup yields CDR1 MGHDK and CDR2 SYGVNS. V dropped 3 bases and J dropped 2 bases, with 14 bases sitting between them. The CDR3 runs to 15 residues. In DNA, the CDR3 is TGTGCCAGCAGTGAGCCGGGGGCGGTAGCCTACGAGCAGTACTTC. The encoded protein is CASSEPGAVAYEQYF.

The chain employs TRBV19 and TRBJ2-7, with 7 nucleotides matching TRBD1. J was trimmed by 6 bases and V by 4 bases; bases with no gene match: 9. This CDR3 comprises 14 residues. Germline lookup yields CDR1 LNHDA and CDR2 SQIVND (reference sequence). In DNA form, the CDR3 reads TGTGCCAGTAGTACCCGACAGGGCCGGCGCGAGCAGTACTTC. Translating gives CASSTRQGRREQYF.

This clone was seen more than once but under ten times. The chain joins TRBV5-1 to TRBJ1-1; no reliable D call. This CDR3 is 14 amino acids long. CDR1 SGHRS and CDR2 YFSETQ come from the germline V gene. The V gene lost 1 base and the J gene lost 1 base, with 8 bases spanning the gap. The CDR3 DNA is TGCGCCAGCAGCTTGAAGGTCACGAACACTGAAGCTTTCTTT. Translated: CASSLKVTNTEAFF.

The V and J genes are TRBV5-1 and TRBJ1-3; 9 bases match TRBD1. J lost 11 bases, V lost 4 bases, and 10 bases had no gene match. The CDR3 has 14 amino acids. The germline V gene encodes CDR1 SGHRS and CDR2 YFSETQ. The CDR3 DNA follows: TGCGCCAGCAGCCCCGGGACAGGGACTCAGGCCATATATTTT. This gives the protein CASSPGTGTQAIYF.

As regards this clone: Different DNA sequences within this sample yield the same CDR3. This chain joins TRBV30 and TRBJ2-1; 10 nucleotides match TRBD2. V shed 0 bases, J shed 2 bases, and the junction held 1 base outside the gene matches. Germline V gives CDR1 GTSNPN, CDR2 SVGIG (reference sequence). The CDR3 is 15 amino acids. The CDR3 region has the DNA TGTGCCTGGAGTGTAAGCGGGAGGGCCTACAATGAGCAGTTCTTC. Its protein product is CAWSVSGRAYNEQFF.

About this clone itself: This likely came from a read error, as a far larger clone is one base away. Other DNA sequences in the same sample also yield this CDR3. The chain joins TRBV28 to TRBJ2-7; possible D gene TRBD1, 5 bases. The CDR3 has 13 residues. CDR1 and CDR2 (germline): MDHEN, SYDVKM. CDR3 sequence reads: CASSSTATYEQYF. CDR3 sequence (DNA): TGTGCTAGCAGTTCGACAGCTACCTACGAGCAGTACTTC.

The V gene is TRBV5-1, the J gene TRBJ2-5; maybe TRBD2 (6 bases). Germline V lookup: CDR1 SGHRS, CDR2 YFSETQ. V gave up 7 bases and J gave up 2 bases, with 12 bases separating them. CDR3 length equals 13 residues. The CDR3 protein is CASQGGEQETQYF. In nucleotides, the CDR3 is TGCGCCAGCCAAGGCGGGGAGCAAGAGACCCAGTACTTC.

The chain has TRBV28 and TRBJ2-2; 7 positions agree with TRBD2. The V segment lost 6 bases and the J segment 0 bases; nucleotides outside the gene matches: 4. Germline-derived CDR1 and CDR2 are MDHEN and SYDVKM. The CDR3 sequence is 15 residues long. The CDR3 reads CASRRGTSNTGELFF. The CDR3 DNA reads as TGTGCCAGCAGGCGGGGGACTTCGAACACCGGGGAGCTGTTTTTT.

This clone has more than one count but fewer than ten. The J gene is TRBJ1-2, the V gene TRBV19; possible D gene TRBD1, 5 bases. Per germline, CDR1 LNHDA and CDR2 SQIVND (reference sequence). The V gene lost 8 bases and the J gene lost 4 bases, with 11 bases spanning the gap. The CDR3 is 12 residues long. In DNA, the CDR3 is TGTGCCAGTGCCCCGGGACCCTATGGCTACACCTTC. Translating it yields CASAPGPYGYTF.

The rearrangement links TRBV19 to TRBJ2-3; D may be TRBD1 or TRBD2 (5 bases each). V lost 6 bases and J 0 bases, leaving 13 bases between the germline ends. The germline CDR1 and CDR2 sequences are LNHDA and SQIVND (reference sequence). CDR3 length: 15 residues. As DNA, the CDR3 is TGTGCCAGTAGCCCCGGGGCACCGAGCACAGATACGCAGTATTTT. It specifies CASSPGAPSTDTQYF. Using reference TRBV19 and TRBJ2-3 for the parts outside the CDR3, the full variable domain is DGGITQSPKYLFRKEGQNVTLSCEQNLNHDAMYWYRQDPGQGLRLIYYSQIVNDFQKGDIAEGYSVSREKKESFPLTVTSAQKNPTAFYLCASSPGAPSTDTQYFGPGTRLTVL.

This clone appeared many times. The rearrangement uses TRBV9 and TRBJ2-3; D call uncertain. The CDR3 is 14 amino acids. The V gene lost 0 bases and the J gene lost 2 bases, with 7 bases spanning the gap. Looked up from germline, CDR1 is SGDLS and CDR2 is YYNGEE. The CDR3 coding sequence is TGTGCCAGCAGCGTAGAGCACTACACAGATACGCAGTATTTT. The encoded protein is CASSVEHYTDTQYF. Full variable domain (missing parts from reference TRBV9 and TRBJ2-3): DSGVTQTPKHLITATGQRVTLRCSPRSGDLSVYWYQQSLDQGLQFLIQYYNGEERAKGNILERFSAQQFPDLHSELNLSSLELGDSALYFCASSVEHYTDTQYFGPGTRLTVL.

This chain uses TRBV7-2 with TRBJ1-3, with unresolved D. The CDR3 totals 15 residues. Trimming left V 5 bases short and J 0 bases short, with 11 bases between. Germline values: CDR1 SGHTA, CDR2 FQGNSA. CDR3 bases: TGTGCCAGCAGCCCCGACTCCAACTCTGGAAACACCATATATTTT. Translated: CASSPDSNSGNTIYF. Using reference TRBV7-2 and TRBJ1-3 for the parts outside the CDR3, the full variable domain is GAGVSQSPSNKVTEKGKDVELRCDPISGHTALYWYRQSLGQGLEFLIYFQGNSAPDKSGLPSDRFSAERTGGSVSTLTIQRTQQEDSAVYLCASSPDSNSGNTIYFGEGSWLTVV.

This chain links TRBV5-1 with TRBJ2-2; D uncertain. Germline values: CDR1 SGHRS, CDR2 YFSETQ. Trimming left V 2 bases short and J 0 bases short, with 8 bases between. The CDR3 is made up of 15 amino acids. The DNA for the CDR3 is TGCGCCAGCAGCTTTAGGACGACGAACACCGGGGAGCTGTTTTTT. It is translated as CASSFRTTNTGELFF. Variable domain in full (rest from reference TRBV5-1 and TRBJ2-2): KAGVTQTPRYLIKTRGQQVTLSCSPISGHRSVSWYQQTPGQGLQFLFEYFSETQRNKGNFPGRFSGRQFSNSRSEMNVSTLELGDSALYLCASSFRTTNTGELFFGEGSRLTVL.

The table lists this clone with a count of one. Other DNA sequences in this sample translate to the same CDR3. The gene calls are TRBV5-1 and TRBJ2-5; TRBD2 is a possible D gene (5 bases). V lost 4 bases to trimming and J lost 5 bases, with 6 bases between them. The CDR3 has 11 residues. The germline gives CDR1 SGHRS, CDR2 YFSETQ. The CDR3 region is CASSRGETQYF. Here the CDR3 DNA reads TGCGCCAGCAGCCGCGGGGAGACCCAGTACTTC.

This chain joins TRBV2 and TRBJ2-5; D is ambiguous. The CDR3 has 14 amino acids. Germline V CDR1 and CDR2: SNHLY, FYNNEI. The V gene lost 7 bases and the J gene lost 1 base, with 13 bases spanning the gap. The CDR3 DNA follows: TGTGCCAGCACCCAACAGAACCTCCAAGAGACCCAGTACTTC. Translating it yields CASTQQNLQETQYF.

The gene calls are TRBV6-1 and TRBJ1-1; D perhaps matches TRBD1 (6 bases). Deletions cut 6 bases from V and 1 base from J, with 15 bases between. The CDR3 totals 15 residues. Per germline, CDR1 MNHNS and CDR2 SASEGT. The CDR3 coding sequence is TGTGCCAGCAGCGTTTCTATGACAGGGAACACTGAAGCTTTCTTT. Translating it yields CASSVSMTGNTEAFF.

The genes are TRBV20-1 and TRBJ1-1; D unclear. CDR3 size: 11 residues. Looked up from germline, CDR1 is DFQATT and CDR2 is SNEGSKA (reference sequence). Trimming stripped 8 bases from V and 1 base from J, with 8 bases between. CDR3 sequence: CSTHWNTEAFF. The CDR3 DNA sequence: TGCAGTACTCATTGGAACACTGAAGCTTTCTTT.

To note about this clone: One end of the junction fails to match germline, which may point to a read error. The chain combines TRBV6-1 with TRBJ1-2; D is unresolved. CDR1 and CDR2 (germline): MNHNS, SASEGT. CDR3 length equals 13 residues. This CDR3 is CASREGRAYGYTF. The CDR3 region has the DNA TGTGCCAGCAGGGAAGGACGGGCCTATGGCTACACCTTC.

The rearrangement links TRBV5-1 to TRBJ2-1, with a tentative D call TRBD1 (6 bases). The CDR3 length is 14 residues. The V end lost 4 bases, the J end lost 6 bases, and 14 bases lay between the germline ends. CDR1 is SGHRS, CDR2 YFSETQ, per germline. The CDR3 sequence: CASSGGLGRNEQFF. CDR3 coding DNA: TGCGCCAGCAGCGGGGGCCTTGGTCGCAATGAGCAGTTCTTC.